Listed here are 32 T cell receptor beta chains from one sample, sequenced in a study of cytomegalovirus exposure and HLA in healthy donors. This PCR relied on a set of 60 Vbeta primers and 13 Jbeta primers. Method: immunoSEQ multiplex PCR; TCRdb's copy keeps in-frame clones and lacks some. The sample gives around 96,000 clones, around 74% of which show up once; about 9.4% is in the top ten. The sequencing input was PBMCs. The receptors come from a man aged 25 to 40 in good health and CMV-seropositive.

This chain links TRBV7-2 with TRBJ2-7, with a possible D match to TRBD1 (5 bases). This CDR3 has 16 residues. V was clipped by 3 bases and J by 1 base, with 16 bases between them. Germline V gene lookup returns CDR1 SGHTA and CDR2 FQGNSA. DNA of the CDR3: TGTGCCAGCAGCTTTCAAATGTCAGGGCCTTCCTACGAGCAGTACTTC. Its protein is CASSFQMSGPSYEQYF.

This clone has a handful of counts. The genes are TRBV6-1 and TRBJ1-4; 8 positions match TRBD1. V dropped 2 bases and J dropped 14; count of bases not matched to a gene: 7. The CDR3 is 13 amino acids. Germline V gives CDR1 MNHNS, CDR2 SASEGT. The DNA of the CDR3 is TGTGCCAGCAGTGAATCCGGACAGGGAAAGCTGTTTTTT. It encodes CASSESGQGKLFF.

This chain uses TRBV7-2 with TRBJ1-2; 7 bases are shared with TRBD1. The CDR3 contains 15 residues. In germline, CDR1 is SGHTA, CDR2 FQGNSA. With V trimmed by 1 base and J by 8 bases, 10 bases remained unmatched. CDR3 sequence: CASSLGSQGVGGYTF. The DNA of the CDR3 is TGTGCCAGCAGCTTAGGGTCCCAGGGGGTTGGCGGCTACACCTTC.

This clone was picked up one time. The J gene is TRBJ2-7, the V gene TRBV23-1; the D gene is possibly TRBD1 (5 bases). TRBV23-1 is classed as an ORF, of uncertain function. The CDR3 runs to 12 residues. The V end was cut by 4 bases, the J end by 6 bases, with 10 bases between. In DNA, the CDR3 is TGCGCCAGCAGTCCCAGGGTGGCCGAGCAGTACTTC. Protein sequence: CASSPRVAEQYF.

V and J are TRBV4-3 and TRBJ2-7; 8 nucleotides agree with TRBD1. Trimming cost V 5 bases and J 5 bases; bases outside gene matches: 11. This CDR3 has 15 residues. Germline values: CDR1 LGHNA, CDR2 YSLEER. CDR3 loop: CASSWPGRGPDEQYF. CDR3 in DNA: TGCGCCAGCAGCTGGCCCGGCAGGGGGCCAGACGAGCAGTACTTC.

This clone was counted once. The chain joins TRBV6-5 to TRBJ2-2, with D maybe TRBD1 (6 bases). The CDR3 is made up of 15 amino acids. Trimming shortened V by 11 bases and J by 4 bases, and 20 bases separated the two germline ends. In germline, CDR1 is MNHEY, CDR2 SVGAGI. The CDR3 DNA is TGTGCCTGCGGTAGGGGGAGCGGAGGCACCGGGGAGCTGTTTTTT. Protein: CACGRGSGGTGELFF.

This chain connects TRBV29-1 to TRBJ2-1; TRBD2 agrees at 11 bases. Germline loops: CDR1 SQVTM, CDR2 ANQGSEA. The CDR3 is made up of 14 amino acids. The trim removed 7 bases at V and 7 bases at J, leaving 9 bases unmatched. This CDR3 is CSGRLAGRSNEQFF. Written as DNA, the CDR3 is TGCAGCGGGCGACTAGCGGGGAGATCTAATGAGCAGTTCTTC.

The chain links TRBV14 to TRBJ2-5; tentatively, D is TRBD1 (5 bases). From germline, CDR1 is SGHDN and CDR2 FVKESK. The CDR3 has 13 amino acids. V was cut by 4 bases and J by 4 bases, with 10 bases left in between. The CDR3 is CASSPRQRETQYF. The CDR3 region has the DNA TGTGCCAGCAGCCCGAGACAGAGAGAGACCCAGTACTTC.

This clone was observed a few times. The genes are TRBV15 and TRBJ1-6; tentative D call: TRBD1 (5 bases). Trimming shortened V by 0 bases and J by 10 bases, and 10 bases separated the two germline ends. The CDR3 runs 14 residues. Germline-derived CDR1 and CDR2 are LNHNV and YYDKDF (reference sequence). CDR3 DNA sequence: TGTGCCACCAGCAGAGATCCCAGGGCGTCACCCCTCCACTTT. Translated, it gives CATSRDPRASPLHF.

The V gene is TRBV2, the J gene TRBJ1-6; no definite D call. From germline, CDR1 is SNHLY and CDR2 FYNNEI. The CDR3 is made up of 15 amino acids. The V and J ends lost 9 bases and 0 bases respectively, with 12 bases between them. The chain's CDR3 is CARTLSSSYNSPLHF. As DNA, the CDR3 is TGTGCCAGGACTCTCTCGAGCTCCTATAATTCACCCCTCCACTTT.

The chain recombines TRBV6-1 with TRBJ2-1, with TRBD2 matching over 9 bases. The CDR3 consists of 15 residues. V trimming: 6 bases; J trimming: 7 bases; junction bases outside the gene matches: 10. The germline V gene encodes CDR1 MNHNS and CDR2 SASEGT. The CDR3 reads CASRSPGLAGNEQFF. The CDR3 nucleotides read TGTGCCAGCAGGTCCCCGGGACTAGCAGGGAATGAGCAGTTCTTC.

This clone was detected a few times. The chain links TRBV5-1 to TRBJ1-1; 7 bases line up with TRBD1. This CDR3 spans 14 amino acids. Germline CDR1 is SGHRS and CDR2 is YFSETQ. V trimming: 4 bases; J trimming: 1 base; junction bases outside the gene matches: 4. CDR3: CASSGDRQNTEAFF. CDR3 sequence (DNA): TGCGCCAGCAGCGGGGACAGACAGAACACTGAAGCTTTCTTT.

V gene TRBV6-5 combines with J gene TRBJ2-1; 9 nucleotides align to TRBD2. The ends lost 6 bases at V and 7 bases at J; junction bases unmatched: 7. Germline V gene sequence: CDR1 MNHEY, CDR2 SVGAGI. There are 14 residues in the CDR3. The CDR3 region has the DNA TGTGCCAGCAGGCGAAGCGGGGGGCGTAATGAGCAGTTCTTC. Protein sequence: CASRRSGGRNEQFF.

The J gene is TRBJ2-1, the V gene TRBV15, with 12 bases matching TRBD2. The ends lost 1 base at V and 4 bases at J; junction bases unmatched: 5. CDR1 LNHNV and CDR2 YYDKDF come from the germline V gene (reference sequence). The CDR3 has 17 amino acids. The CDR3 DNA reads TGTGCCACCAGCAGAGCCCGACTAGCGGGGGCATACAATGAGCAGTTCTTC. Translation: CATSRARLAGAYNEQFF.

The chain employs TRBV6-1 and TRBJ1-4, with a possible D match to TRBD1 (6 bases). The germline V gene has CDR1 MNHNS and CDR2 SASEGT. Between the trimmed V and J ends, which lost 7 bases and 7 bases, there was a span of 19 bases. This CDR3 region has 15 residues. DNA of the CDR3: TGTGCCAGCACTAAAAACAGGGTTTCTGGTGAAAAACTGTTTTTT. It translates to CASTKNRVSGEKLFF.

In its sample, this clone was seen a few times. V usage is TRBV19 and J usage is TRBJ2-7, with TRBD1 matching over 7 bases. Germline loops: CDR1 LNHDA, CDR2 SQIVND (reference sequence). The ends lost 8 bases at V and 2 bases at J; junction bases unmatched: 9. CDR3 length equals 14 residues. The chain's CDR3 is CASGTWDRPYEQYF. The DNA of the CDR3 is TGTGCCAGTGGTACATGGGACAGACCCTACGAGCAGTACTTC. The variable domain in full, completed from reference TRBV19 and TRBJ2-7, reads DGGITQSPKYLFRKEGQNVTLSCEQNLNHDAMYWYRQDPGQGLRLIYYSQIVNDFQKGDIAEGYSVSREKKESFPLTVTSAQKNPTAFYLCASGTWDRPYEQYFGPGTRLTVT.

This clone was recorded a few times. The chain couples TRBV18 to TRBJ2-7; 7 nucleotides align to TRBD2. Per germline, CDR1 KGHSH and CDR2 LQKENI. The CDR3 totals 12 residues. V dropped 5 bases and J dropped 6; count of bases not matched to a gene: 4. The CDR3 loop reads CASSSTGGEQYF. The CDR3 coding sequence is TGTGCCAGCTCATCCACGGGAGGCGAGCAGTACTTC.

The chain is built from TRBV6-6 and TRBJ1-6; 9 nucleotides match TRBD1. CDR1 and CDR2 (germline): MNHNY, SVGAGI (reference sequence). After removal of 7 bases from V and 6 bases from J, the junction contained 7 bases not matched to a gene. This CDR3 has 15 residues. The CDR3 region is CASIEQGAGNSPLHF. Written as DNA, the CDR3 is TGTGCCAGCATCGAACAGGGGGCCGGTAATTCACCCCTCCACTTT.

The V gene is TRBV5-1, the J gene TRBJ1-3, with a possible D match to TRBD1 (5 bases). The CDR3 is 16 amino acids. V was shortened by 0 bases and J by 4 bases, with 14 bases between the two germline ends. CDR1 SGHRS and CDR2 YFSETQ come from the germline V gene. The CDR3 DNA sequence: TGCGCCAGCAGCTTGGCCGGACAAGGAAGAGGAAACACCATATATTTT. Its translation: CASSLAGQGRGNTIYF.

The V gene is TRBV28, the J gene TRBJ1-1, with TRBD1 as a possible D gene (5 bases). The CDR3 is 16 amino acids. Between the trimmed V and J ends, which lost 5 bases and 4 bases, there was a span of 20 bases. The germline CDR1 and CDR2 sequences are MDHEN and SYDVKM. The CDR3 sequence is CASSPPGGGSGTEAFF. The CDR3 nucleotides are TGTGCCAGCAGTCCTCCCGGGGGAGGTAGCGGCACTGAAGCTTTCTTT. The full variable domain, in which reference TRBV28 and TRBJ1-1 provide the parts outside the CDR3, is DVKVTQSSRYLVKRTGEKVFLECVQDMDHENMFWYRQDPGLGLRLIYFSYDVKMKEKGDIPEGYSVSREKKERFSLILESASTNQTSMYLCASSPPGGGSGTEAFFGQGTRLTVV.

The rearrangement joins TRBV19 to TRBJ1-5, with D unclear. The CDR3 extends over 14 amino acids. V shed 5 bases and J shed 9 bases, with 17 bases lying between them. Germline assignment: CDR1 LNHDA and CDR2 SQIVND (reference sequence). The CDR3 region is CASSHKADARPQHF. CDR3 coding DNA: TGTGCCAGTAGTCATAAAGCGGACGCCCGGCCCCAGCATTTT.

The chain joins TRBV5-1 to TRBJ1-2; tentatively, D is TRBD1 (6 bases). Germline V gene data show CDR1 as SGHRS and CDR2 as YFSETQ. V dropped 0 bases and J dropped 8 bases, with 17 bases sitting between them. This CDR3 is 15 amino acids long. The CDR3 here is CASSLAFFNRDGYTF. CDR3 sequence (DNA): TGCGCCAGCAGCTTGGCTTTTTTTAACAGGGACGGCTACACCTTC. The variable domain in full, completed from reference TRBV5-1 and TRBJ1-2, reads KAGVTQTPRYLIKTRGQQVTLSCSPISGHRSVSWYQQTPGQGLQFLFEYFSETQRNKGNFPGRFSGRQFSNSRSEMNVSTLELGDSALYLCASSLAFFNRDGYTFGSGTRLTVV.

V and J are TRBV7-8 and TRBJ2-1; D is unresolved. Germline V gene sequence: CDR1 SGHVS, CDR2 FQNEAQ. The V gene lost 5 bases and the J gene lost 8 bases, with 13 bases spanning the gap. The CDR3 is 13 residues long. The CDR3 DNA is TGTGCCAGCAGCACAGCCCCTCGCGATGAGCAGTTCTTC. It translates to CASSTAPRDEQFF.

V is TRBV7-3 and J is TRBJ2-3, with a possible D match to TRBD2 (6 bases). V lost 2 bases to trimming and J lost 6 bases, with 9 bases between them. CDR1 and CDR2 from the germline V gene are SGHTA and FQGTGA. This CDR3 region has 13 residues. The CDR3 nucleotides read TGTGCCAGCAGCTTAGGGGGGTCCGATACGCAGTATTTT. This gives the protein CASSLGGSDTQYF.

This clone has just one count. V gene TRBV4-2 combines with J gene TRBJ1-6; maybe TRBD1 (6 bases). CDR1 is LGHNA and CDR2 is YNFKEQ in the germline V gene. V lost 1 base to trimming and J lost 0 bases, with 10 bases between them. CDR3 length: 17 amino acids. The CDR3 protein is CASSQAAGASYNSPLHF. The CDR3 nucleotides read TGTGCCAGCAGCCAAGCGGCAGGGGCCTCCTATAATTCACCCCTCCACTTT.

The rearrangement uses TRBV5-4 and TRBJ2-7; TRBD1 matches 7 bases. The germline V gene encodes CDR1 SGHNT and CDR2 YYREEE (reference sequence). The CDR3 contains 14 residues. J gave up 2 bases and V 5 bases, and 7 bases lay outside the gene matches. CDR3 nucleotides: TGTGCCAGCAGTCGGGACAGCCTCACCTACGAGCAGTACTTC. Protein: CASSRDSLTYEQYF.

V and J are TRBV13 and TRBJ1-1, with TRBD1 matching 9 bases. Germline V gives CDR1 PRHDT, CDR2 FYEKMQ (reference sequence). CDR3 length equals 17 residues. V gave up 3 bases and J gave up 6 bases; unmatched junction bases: 14. The CDR3, as DNA: TGTGCCAGCAGCTTGGAAGGAGAAACAGGGGGCGCGTCTGAAGCTTTCTTT. It yields the protein CASSLEGETGGASEAFF.

This chain uses TRBV4-3 with TRBJ1-1; D unclear. V dropped 0 bases and J dropped 11 bases, with 13 bases sitting between them. CDR1 LGHNA and CDR2 YSLEER come from the germline V gene. The CDR3 has 13 amino acids. The CDR3 nucleotides read TGCGCCAGCAGCCAAGAATATGGAGGGCTTGCTTTCTTT. Amino acids: CASSQEYGGLAFF.

The V call is TRBV9, the J call TRBJ2-5; a weak D match, TRBD1 (5 bases). The CDR3 length is 13 residues. V dropped 0 bases and J dropped 2 bases, with 5 bases sitting between them. Per the germline V gene, CDR1 is SGDLS and CDR2 is YYNGEE. The CDR3 region is CASSVEGQETQYF. CDR3 coding DNA: TGTGCCAGCAGCGTAGAGGGGCAAGAGACCCAGTACTTC.

The V call is TRBV21-1, the J call TRBJ1-5; the table's D call, TRBD1, has no DNA check behind it. TRBV21-1 is deemed a pseudogene. The CDR3 covers 16 residues. CDR3 DNA sequence: TGTGCCAGCAGCAGGGCCGGACAGGGCCCCAATCAGCCCCAGCATTTT. This sequence encodes CASSRAGQGPNQPQHF.

On this clone: A read error may account for a junction end that differs from germline. The chain carries TRBV7-9 and TRBJ1-1, with 8 bases aligning to TRBD1. Germline CDR1 and CDR2: SEHNR and FQNEAQ (reference sequence). The CDR3 consists of 17 residues. This CDR3 reads CSSSFSGQGGLDTEAFF. CDR3 nucleotide sequence: TGTTCCAGCAGCTTCTCCGGACAGGGCGGGTTGGACACTGAAGCTTTCTTT.

The rearrangement links TRBV10-3 to TRBJ2-3; 8 bases match TRBD2. This CDR3 region has 15 residues. The germline V gene has CDR1 ENHRY and CDR2 SYGVKD. The ends lost 0 bases at V and 3 bases at J; junction bases unmatched: 2. The CDR3 sequence: CAISESTGGTDTQYF. CDR3 nucleotides: TGTGCCATCAGTGAGTCGACGGGGGGGACAGATACGCAGTATTTT.